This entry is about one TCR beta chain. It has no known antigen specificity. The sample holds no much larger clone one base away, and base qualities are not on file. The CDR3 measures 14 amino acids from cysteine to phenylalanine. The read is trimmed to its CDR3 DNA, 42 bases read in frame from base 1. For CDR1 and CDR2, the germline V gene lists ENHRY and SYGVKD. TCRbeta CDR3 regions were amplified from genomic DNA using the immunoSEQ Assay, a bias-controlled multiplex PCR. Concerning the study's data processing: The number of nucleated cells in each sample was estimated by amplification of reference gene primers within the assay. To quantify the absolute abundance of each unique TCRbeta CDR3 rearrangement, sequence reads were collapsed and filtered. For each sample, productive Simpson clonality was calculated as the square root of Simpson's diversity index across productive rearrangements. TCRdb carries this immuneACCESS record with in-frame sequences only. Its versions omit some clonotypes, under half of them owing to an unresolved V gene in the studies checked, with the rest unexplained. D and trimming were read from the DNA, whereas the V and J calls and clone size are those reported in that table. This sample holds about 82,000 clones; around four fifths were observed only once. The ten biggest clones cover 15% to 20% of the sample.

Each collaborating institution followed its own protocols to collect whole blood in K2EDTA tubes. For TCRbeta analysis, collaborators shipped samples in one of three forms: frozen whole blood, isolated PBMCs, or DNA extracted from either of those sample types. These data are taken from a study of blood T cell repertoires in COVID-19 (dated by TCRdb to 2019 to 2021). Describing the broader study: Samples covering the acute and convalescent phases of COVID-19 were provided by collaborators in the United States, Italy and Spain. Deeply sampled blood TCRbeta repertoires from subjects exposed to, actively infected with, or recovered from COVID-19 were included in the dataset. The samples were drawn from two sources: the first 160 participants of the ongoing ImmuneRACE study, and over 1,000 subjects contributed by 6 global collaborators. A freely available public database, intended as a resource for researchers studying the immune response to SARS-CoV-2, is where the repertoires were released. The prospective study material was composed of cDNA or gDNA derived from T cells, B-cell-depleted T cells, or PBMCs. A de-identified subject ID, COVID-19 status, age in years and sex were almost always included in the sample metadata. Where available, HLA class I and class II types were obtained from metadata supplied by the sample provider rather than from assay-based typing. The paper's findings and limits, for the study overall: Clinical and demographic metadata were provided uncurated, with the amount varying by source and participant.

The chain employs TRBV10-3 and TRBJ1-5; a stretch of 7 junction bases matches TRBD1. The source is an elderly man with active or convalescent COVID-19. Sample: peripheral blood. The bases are TGTGCGATTGGAGGGGACAGAAAGAATCAGCCCCAGCATTTT. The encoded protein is CAIGGDRKNQPQHF.